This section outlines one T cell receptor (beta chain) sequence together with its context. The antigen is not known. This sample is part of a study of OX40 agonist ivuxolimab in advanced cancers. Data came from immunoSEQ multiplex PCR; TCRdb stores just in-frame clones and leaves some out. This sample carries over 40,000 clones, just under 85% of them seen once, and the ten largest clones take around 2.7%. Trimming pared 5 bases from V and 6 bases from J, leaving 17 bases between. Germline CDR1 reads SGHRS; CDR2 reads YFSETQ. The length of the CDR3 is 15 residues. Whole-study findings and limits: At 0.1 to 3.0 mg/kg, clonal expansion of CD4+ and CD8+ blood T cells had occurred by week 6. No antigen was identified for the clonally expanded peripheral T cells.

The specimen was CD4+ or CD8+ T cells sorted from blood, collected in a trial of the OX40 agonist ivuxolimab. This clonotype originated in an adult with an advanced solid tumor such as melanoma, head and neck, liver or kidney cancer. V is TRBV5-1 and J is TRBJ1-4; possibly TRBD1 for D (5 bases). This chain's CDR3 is CASRAAGAQHEKLFF. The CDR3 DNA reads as TGCGCCAGCAGGGCAGCCGGGGCACAGCATGAAAAACTGTTTTTT.